The 2 T cell receptor beta chains reported below all come from one sample, sequenced in a study of T cell repertoires in cytomegalovirus infection. No cognate antigen is known for these TCRs. A single record per CDR3 protein comes from TCRdb applying MiXCR to the reads. The table records around 710,000 distinct CDR3 sequences, under 35% of them present only once. The source was cultured CD8+ T cells from PBMCs, collected from culture after CMV antigen stimulation. The source is a human donor in good health (CMV status not recorded). Some clones in this sample may be carry-over from other donors' samples.

The chain couples TRBV2 to TRBJ1-4; D call uncertain. CDR1 SNHLY and CDR2 FYNNEI come from the germline V gene. V lost 4 bases and J lost 0, with 9 bases in between. The CDR3 runs 15 residues. Written as DNA, the CDR3 is TGTGCCAGCAGTGTTTCGGCAGCAACTAATGAAAAACTGTTTTTT. Protein sequence: CASSVSAATNEKLFF.

The chain uses TRBV6-2 or TRBV6-3 and TRBJ1-4, with D unclear. CDR1 is MNHEY, CDR2 SVGEGT, per germline. CDR3 length: 14 amino acids. V gave up 4 bases and J gave up 6 bases, with 12 bases separating them. DNA of the CDR3: TGTGCCAGCAGTTGGGCGGTCTGGGATGAAAAACTGTTTTTT. It encodes CASSWAVWDEKLFF.